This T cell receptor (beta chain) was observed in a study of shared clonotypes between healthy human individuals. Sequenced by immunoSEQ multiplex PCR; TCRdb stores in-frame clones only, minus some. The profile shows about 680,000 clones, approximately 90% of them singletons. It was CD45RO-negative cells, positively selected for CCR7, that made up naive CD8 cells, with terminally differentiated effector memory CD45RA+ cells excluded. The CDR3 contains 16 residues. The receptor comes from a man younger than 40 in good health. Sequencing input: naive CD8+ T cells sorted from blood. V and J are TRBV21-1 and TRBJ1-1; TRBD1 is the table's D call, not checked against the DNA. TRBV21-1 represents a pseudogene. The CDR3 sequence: CASSKENSGGTTEAFF. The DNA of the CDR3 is TGTGCCAGCAGCAAAGAAAATTCAGGGGGGACCACTGAAGCTTTCTTT.